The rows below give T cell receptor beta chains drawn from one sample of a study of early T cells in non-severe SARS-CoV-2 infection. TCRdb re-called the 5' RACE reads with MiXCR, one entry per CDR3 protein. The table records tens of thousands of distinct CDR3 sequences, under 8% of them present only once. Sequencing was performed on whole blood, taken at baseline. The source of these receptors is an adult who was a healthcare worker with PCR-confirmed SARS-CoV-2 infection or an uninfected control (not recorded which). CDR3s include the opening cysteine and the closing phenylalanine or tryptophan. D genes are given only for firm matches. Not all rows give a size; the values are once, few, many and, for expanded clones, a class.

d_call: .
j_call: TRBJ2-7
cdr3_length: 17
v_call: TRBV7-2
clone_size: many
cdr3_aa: CASSLKPEALWPYEQYF
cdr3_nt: TGTGCCAGCAGCCTAAAGCCGGAGGCTCTCTGGCCCTACGAGCAGTACTTC

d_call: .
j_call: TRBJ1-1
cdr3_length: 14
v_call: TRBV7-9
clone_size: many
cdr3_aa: CASSLGGIRTEAFF
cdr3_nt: TGTGCCAGCAGCTTAGGAGGGATTCGCACTGAAGCTTTCTTT

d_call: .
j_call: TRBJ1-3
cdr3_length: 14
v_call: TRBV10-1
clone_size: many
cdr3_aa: CASSDSRSGNTIYF
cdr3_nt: TGCGCCAGCAGTGATTCAAGGTCTGGAAACACCATATATTTT

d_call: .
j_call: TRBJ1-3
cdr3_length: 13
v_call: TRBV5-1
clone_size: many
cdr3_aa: CASFDNGGNTIYF
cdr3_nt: TGCGCCAGCTTCGACAACGGTGGAAACACCATATATTTT

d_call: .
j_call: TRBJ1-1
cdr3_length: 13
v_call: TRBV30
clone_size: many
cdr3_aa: CAWTEGMNTEAFF
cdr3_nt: TGTGCCTGGACGGAGGGGATGAACACTGAAGCTTTCTTT

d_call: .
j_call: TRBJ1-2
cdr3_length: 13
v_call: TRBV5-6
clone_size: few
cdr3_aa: CASSFQEGYGYTF
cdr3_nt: TGTGCCAGCAGCTTCCAGGAGGGCTATGGCTACACCTTC

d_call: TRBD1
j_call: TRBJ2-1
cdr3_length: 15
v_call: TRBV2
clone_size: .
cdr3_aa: CASQSGQGASNEQFF
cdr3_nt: TGTGCCTCCCAGTCGGGACAGGGGGCTAGTAATGAGCAGTTCTTC

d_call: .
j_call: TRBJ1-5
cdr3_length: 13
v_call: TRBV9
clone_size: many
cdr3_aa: CASSRELEQPQHF
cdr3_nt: TGTGCCAGCAGCCGGGAGCTCGAACAGCCCCAGCATTTT

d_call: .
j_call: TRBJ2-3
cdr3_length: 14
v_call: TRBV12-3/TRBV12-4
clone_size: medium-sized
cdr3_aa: CASSLLFEGDTQYF
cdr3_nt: TGTGCCAGCAGTTTACTCTTTGAAGGGGATACGCAGTATTTT

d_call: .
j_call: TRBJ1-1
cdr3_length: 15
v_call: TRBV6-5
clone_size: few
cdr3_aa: CASSYFPYSFTEAFF
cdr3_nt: TGTGCCAGCAGTTACTTCCCCTACAGTTTTACTGAAGCTTTCTTT

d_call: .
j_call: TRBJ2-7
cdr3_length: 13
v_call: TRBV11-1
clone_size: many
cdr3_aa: CASSWDRAYEQYF
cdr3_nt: TGTGCCAGCAGTTGGGACCGAGCCTACGAGCAGTACTTC

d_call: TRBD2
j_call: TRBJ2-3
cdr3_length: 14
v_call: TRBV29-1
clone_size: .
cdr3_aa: CSSAAGGSTDTQYF
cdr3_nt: TGCAGCTCCGCGGCGGGGGGGAGCACAGATACGCAGTATTTT

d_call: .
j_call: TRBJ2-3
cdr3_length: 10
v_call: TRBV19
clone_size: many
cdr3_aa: CACYTDTQYF
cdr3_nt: TGTGCCTGCTACACAGATACGCAGTATTTT

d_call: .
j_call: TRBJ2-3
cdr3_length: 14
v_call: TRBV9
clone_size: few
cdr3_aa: CASSVRGTTDTQYF
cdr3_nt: TGTGCCAGCAGCGTCAGGGGAACCACAGATACGCAGTATTTT

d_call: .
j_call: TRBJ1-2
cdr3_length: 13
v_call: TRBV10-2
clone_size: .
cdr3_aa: CASSEMGVPGYTF
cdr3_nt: TGCGCCAGCAGTGAAATGGGCGTCCCAGGCTACACCTTC

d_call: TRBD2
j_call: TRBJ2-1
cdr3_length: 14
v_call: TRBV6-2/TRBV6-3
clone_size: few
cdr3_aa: CASSQRGPYNEQFF
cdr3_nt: TGTGCCAGCAGTCAGCGGGGGCCGTACAATGAGCAGTTCTTC

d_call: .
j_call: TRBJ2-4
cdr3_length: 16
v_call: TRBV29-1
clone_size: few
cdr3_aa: CSVEMYSGLAKNIQYF
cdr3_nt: TGCAGCGTTGAAATGTATTCAGGACTAGCCAAAAACATTCAGTACTTC

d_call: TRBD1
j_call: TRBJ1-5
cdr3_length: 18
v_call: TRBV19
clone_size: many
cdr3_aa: CASSATGQGPRSNQPQHF
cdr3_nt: TGTGCCAGTAGTGCCACGGGACAGGGGCCCCGTAGCAATCAGCCCCAGCATTTT

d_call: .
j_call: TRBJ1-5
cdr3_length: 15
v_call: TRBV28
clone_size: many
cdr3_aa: CASRLGHPGGQPQHF
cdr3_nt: TGTGCCAGCAGATTAGGACACCCTGGGGGTCAGCCCCAGCATTTT

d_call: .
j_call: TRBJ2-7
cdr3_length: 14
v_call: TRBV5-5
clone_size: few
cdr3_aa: CASSFGAGPYEQYF
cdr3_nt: TGTGCCAGCAGCTTCGGGGCGGGGCCCTACGAGCAGTACTTC

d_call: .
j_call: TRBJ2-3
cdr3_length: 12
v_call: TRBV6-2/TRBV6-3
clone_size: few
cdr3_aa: CASSSRRGTQYF
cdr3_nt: TGTGCCAGCAGTTCCCGACGGGGCACGCAGTATTTT

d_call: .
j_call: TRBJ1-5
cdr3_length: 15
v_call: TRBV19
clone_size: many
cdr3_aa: CASTDWGNFDQPQHF
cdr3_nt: TGTGCCAGTACCGACTGGGGGAACTTCGATCAGCCCCAGCATTTT

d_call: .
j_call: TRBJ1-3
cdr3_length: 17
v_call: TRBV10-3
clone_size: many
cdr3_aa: CAISESSEHSSGNTIYF
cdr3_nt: TGTGCCATCAGTGAGTCGTCCGAGCATTCCTCTGGAAACACCATATATTTT

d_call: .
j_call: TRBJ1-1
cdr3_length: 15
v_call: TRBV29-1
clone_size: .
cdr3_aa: CSVTPHYRRDTEAFF
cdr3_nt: TGCAGCGTCACGCCCCACTACAGGCGGGACACTGAAGCTTTCTTT

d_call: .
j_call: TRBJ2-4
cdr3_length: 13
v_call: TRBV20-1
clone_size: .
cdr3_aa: CSARGAGPGVQYF
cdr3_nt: TGCAGTGCTAGAGGAGCAGGGCCGGGGGTTCAGTACTTC

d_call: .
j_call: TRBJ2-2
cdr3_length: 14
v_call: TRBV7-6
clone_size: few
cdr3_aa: CASSLELNTGELFF
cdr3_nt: TGTGCCAGCAGCCTGGAGTTGAACACCGGGGAGCTGTTTTTT

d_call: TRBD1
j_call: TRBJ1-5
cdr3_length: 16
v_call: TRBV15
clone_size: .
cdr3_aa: CATSTLLDRLNQPQHF
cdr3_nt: TGTGCCACCAGCACCCTGTTGGACAGGTTGAATCAGCCCCAGCATTTT

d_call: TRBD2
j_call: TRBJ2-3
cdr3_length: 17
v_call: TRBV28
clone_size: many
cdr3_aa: CASSQYHTSGTTDTQYF
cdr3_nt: TGTGCCAGCAGCCAGTACCATACTAGCGGGACCACAGATACGCAGTATTTT

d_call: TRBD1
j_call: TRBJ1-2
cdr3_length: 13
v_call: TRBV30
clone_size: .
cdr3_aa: CAWSPGGGYGYTF
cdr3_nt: TGTGCCTGGAGCCCAGGGGGGGGCTATGGCTACACCTTC

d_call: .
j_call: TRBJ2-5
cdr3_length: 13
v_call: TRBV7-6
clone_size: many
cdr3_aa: CASSLWPQETQYF
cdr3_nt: TGTGCCAGCAGCTTATGGCCCCAAGAGACCCAGTACTTC

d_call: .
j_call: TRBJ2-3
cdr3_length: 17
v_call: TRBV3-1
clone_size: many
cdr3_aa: CASSHRTVSFSTDTQYF
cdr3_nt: TGTGCCAGCAGCCATCGAACAGTAAGTTTTAGCACAGATACGCAGTATTTT

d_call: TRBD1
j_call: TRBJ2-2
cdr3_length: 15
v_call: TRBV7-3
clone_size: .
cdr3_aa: CASSSGTGLSGELFF
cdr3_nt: TGTGCCAGCAGCTCCGGGACAGGGCTTTCCGGGGAGCTGTTTTTT

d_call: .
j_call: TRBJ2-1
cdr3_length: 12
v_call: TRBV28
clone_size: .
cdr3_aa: CASSHRSSEQFF
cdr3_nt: TGTGCCAGCTCCCACAGGTCGAGTGAGCAGTTCTTC

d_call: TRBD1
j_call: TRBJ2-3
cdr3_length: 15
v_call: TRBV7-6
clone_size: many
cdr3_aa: CASSVGTGRTDTQYF
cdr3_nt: TGTGCCAGCAGCGTCGGGACAGGGCGCACAGATACGCAGTATTTT

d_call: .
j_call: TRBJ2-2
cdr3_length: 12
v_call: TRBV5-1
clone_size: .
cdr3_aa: CASSGYSGELFF
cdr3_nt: TGCGCCAGCAGCGGGTACTCCGGGGAGCTGTTTTTT

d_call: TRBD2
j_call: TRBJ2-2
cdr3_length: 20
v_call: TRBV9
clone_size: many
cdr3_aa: CASSELPGTSGGANTGELFF
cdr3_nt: TGTGCCAGCAGCGAACTACCCGGGACTAGCGGGGGGGCGAACACCGGGGAGCTGTTTTTT

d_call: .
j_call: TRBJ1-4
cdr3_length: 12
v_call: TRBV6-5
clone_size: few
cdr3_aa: CASSHSGEKLFF
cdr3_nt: TGTGCCAGCAGCCACAGTGGTGAAAAACTGTTTTTT

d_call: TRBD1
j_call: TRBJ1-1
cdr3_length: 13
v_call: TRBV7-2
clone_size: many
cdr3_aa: CASSLHLDREAFF
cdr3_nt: TGTGCCAGCAGCTTACATTTGGACAGGGAAGCTTTCTTT

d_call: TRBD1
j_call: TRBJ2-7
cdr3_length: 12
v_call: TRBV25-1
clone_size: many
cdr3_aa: CASSGHAGTASF
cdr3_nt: TGTGCCAGCAGTGGTCACGCCGGGACAGCAAGCTTC

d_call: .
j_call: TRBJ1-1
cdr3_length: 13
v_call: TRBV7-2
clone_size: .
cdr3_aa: CASSLSGYTEAFF
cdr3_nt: TGTGCCAGCAGCTTAAGCGGATACACTGAAGCTTTCTTT

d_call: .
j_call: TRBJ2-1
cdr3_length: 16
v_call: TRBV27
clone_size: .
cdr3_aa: CASLMLGSGRRNEQFF
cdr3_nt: TGTGCCAGCTTAATGTTGGGGTCAGGGCGTCGGAATGAGCAGTTCTTC

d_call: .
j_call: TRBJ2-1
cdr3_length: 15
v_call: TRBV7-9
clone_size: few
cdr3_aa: CASSLSIGPYNEQFF
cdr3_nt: TGTGCCAGCAGCCTGTCAATCGGACCGTACAATGAGCAGTTCTTC

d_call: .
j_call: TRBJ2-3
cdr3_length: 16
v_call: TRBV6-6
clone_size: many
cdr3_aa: CASSYSHLSQSDTQYF
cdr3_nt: TGTGCCAGCAGTTACTCTCATCTATCACAATCGGATACGCAGTATTTT

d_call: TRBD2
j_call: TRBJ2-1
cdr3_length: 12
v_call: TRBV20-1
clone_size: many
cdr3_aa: CSPGGSYNEQFF
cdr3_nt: TGCAGTCCGGGAGGCTCCTACAATGAGCAGTTCTTC

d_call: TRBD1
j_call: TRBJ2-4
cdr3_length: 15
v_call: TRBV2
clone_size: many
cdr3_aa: CASSGTGSSKNIQYF
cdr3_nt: TGTGCCAGCAGTGGGACAGGGAGTAGTAAAAACATTCAGTACTTC

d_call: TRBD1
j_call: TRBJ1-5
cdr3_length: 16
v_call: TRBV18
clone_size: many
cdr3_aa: CASSPPATGGIQPQHF
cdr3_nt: TGTGCCAGCTCACCGCCGGCGACAGGGGGGATTCAGCCCCAGCATTTT